Listed below are T cell receptor beta chains from one sample, sequenced in a study of T cell changes during pregnancy in multiple sclerosis. Profiling relied on immunoSEQ multiplex PCR, and the TCRdb table lists in-frame clones only, not all of them. This sample yields tens of thousands of clones, of which approximately 94% are seen a single time; roughly 2.4% belongs to the top ten. Material: CD8+ T cells from peripheral blood mononuclear cells, obtained after pregnancy. The receptors stem from a female donor with multiple sclerosis, enrolled in a pregnancy study. CDR3s include the opening cysteine and the closing phenylalanine or tryptophan. The listing skips clone size in some rows; elsewhere it reads once, few, many or a size class.

NA TRBJ2-7 TRBV27 CASSLRAVGNEQYF
once TRBJ2-7 TRBV5-6 CASSLGTSYYEQYF
NA TRBJ2-7 TRBV10-3 CAISLTRYEQYF
NA TRBJ2-7 TRBV4-2 CASSQDHGSAYEQYF
NA TRBJ2-3 TRBV7-6 CASSLDLAGEANTQYF
NA TRBJ2-7 TRBV30 CAWSVLRGAGEQYF
NA TRBJ2-1 TRBV10-3 CAISESSHGGKSEQFF
NA TRBJ2-7 TRBV30 CAWSYTGYEQYF
NA TRBJ2-3 TRBV7-9 CASSSLAGGTDTQYF
NA TRBJ2-2 TRBV13 CASGSGTDNPGELFF
NA TRBJ2-3 TRBV19 CASSMGLAGHTDTQYF
NA TRBJ1-1 TRBV11-3 CASSSSRTREAFF
NA TRBJ2-1 TRBV10-1 CASRPQGNEQFF
NA TRBJ2-7 TRBV27 CASTGVPGGYEQYF
NA TRBJ1-2 TRBV9 CASSVGTGYGYTF
NA TRBJ2-3 TRBV6-1 CASSDGDYFTDTQYF
NA TRBJ1-1 TRBV30 CAWSSQGNTEAFF
once TRBJ2-7 TRBV2 CASLQAISYEQYF
NA TRBJ1-1 TRBV6-6 CASIPDTNTEAFF
NA TRBJ2-7 TRBV6-1 CASMGLAEYEQYF